Shown below are 3 T cell receptor beta chains from a single sample sequenced in a study of control samples from healthy donors and cancer patients. Profiling relied on immunoSEQ multiplex PCR, and the TCRdb table lists in-frame clones only, not all of them. The profile covers over 150,000 clones, with 90% to 95% appearing a single time and 11% to 15% taken by the ten largest. Sequenced sample: PBMCs. Receptor source: a man in his fifties or sixties with colorectal cancer.

The V gene is TRBV19, the J gene TRBJ1-1; D call uncertain. CDR1 is LNHDA, CDR2 SQIVND, per germline (reference sequence). The length of the CDR3 is 14 residues. Between the trimmed V and J ends, which lost 0 bases and 1 base, there was a span of 6 bases. CDR3 loop: CASSIDKANTEAFF. CDR3 DNA: TGTGCCAGTAGTATAGACAAGGCGAACACTGAAGCTTTCTTT.

The chain couples TRBV27 to TRBJ2-1; no definite D call. The CDR3 covers 11 residues. In germline, CDR1 is MNHEY, CDR2 SMNVEV (reference sequence). Trimming took 1 base from V and 7 from J, leaving 2 bases between them. The CDR3 is CASSLWNEQFF. Written as DNA, the CDR3 is TGTGCCAGCAGTTTATGGAATGAGCAGTTCTTC.

The rearrangement joins TRBV14 to TRBJ2-7; the D gene is possibly TRBD2 (6 bases). V gave up 4 bases and J gave up 3 bases, with 16 bases separating them. The germline gives CDR1 SGHDN, CDR2 FVKESK. The CDR3 has 15 amino acids. The CDR3 sequence is CASSPRRDRYYEQYF. The DNA of the CDR3 is TGTGCCAGCAGCCCTAGGAGGGACCGCTACTACGAGCAGTACTTC.